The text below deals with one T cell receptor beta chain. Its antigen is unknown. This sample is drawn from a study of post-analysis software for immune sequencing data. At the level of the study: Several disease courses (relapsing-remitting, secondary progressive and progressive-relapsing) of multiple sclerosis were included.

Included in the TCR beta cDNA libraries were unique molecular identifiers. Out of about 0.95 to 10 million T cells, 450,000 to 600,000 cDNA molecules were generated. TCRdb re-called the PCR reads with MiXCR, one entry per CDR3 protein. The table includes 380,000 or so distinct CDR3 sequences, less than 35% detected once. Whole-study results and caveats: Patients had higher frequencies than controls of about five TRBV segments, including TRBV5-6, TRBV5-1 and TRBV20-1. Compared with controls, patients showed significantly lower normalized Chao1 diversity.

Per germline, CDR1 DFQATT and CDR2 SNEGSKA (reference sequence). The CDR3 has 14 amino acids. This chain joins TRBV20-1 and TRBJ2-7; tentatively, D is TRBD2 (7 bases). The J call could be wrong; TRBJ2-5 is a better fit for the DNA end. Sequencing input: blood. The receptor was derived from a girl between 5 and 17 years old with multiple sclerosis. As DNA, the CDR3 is TGCAGTTGTGGGGGGAGGGGGATTGGTGAGACCCAGTACTTC. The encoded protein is CSCGGRGIGETQYF.